A selection of T cell receptor beta chains follows, all from one sample in a study of cytomegalovirus exposure and HLA in healthy donors. Sequencing used immunoSEQ multiplex PCR; TCRdb keeps in-frame clones, though not all of them. The sample holds around 150,000 clones, 75% seen once. Sequenced material: PBMCs. The receptors here all came from a woman between 40 and 55 years old in good health and CMV-seropositive. Both conserved end residues are part of each CDR3.

>TRBV28
CASSPPAGYPDTQYF
>TRBV6-5
CASSLTGAAGQPQHF
>TRBV10-3
CAISDPVKTYEQYF
>TRBV7-9
CASSTRTDLSLNEQFF
>TRBV7-9
CSSLPAVTRVDTEAFF
>TRBV5-4
CASRPGTSGRRTDTQYF
>TRBV28
CASSTSGTGFTEAFF
>TRBV28
CASSLWDKGNTIYF
>TRBV14
CASSQGLAGGYEQYF
>TRBV6-1
CASSEGTGGTEAFF
>TRBV11-2
CASSIDAPNTEAFF
>TRBV4-2
CASSQELAWVQAGTLYEQYF
>TRBV2
CASSVSSYEQYF
>TRBV5-1
CASSLQATYGYTF
>TRBV2
CASRRLAAGSYEQYF
>TRBV18
CASSPTTSSTDTQYF
>TRBV19
CASTPTDRGETQYF